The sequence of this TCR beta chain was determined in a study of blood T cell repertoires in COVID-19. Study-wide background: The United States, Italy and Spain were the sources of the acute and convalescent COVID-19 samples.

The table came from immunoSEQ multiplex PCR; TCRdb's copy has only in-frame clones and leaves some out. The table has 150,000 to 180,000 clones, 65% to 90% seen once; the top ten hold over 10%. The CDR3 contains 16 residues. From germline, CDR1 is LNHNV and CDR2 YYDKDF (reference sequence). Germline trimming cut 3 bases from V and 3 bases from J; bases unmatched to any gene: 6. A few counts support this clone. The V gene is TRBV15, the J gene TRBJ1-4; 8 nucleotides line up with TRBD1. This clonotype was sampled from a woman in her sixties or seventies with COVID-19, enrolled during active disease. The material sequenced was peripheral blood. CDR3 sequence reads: CATSRADRVANEKLFF. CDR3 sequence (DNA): TGTGCCACCAGCAGGGCGGACAGGGTAGCTAATGAAAAACTGTTTTTT.